This TCR beta chain was documented in a study of patients and donors after allogeneic stem cell transplantation. MiXCR, run by TCRdb on the RT-PCR reads, gives a single entry per CDR3 protein. The sample has about 200,000 distinct CDR3 sequences; 41% are singletons. This clonotype was counted between two and nine times. V trimming: 0 bases; J trimming: 6 bases; junction bases outside the gene matches: 8. The CDR3 extends over 15 amino acids. Germline V CDR1 and CDR2: GTSNPN, SVGIG (reference sequence). V gene TRBV30 combines with J gene TRBJ2-1, with 7 bases identical to TRBD2. The sample taken for sequencing was blood, either unsorted or a sorted T cell fraction (not recorded which). The receptor's source is a human donor who was either an allogeneic HSCT recipient or a stem cell or donor lymphocyte infusion donor (not recorded which). It is not recorded whose cells these are; they may come from a transplant donor. As DNA, the CDR3 is TGTGCCTGGAGTGTCGGGGGAGGGCCGTCCAATGAGCAGTTCTTC. Amino acids: CAWSVGGGPSNEQFF. The whole variable domain, filled in from reference TRBV30 and TRBJ2-1, reads SQTIHQWPATLVQPVGSPLSLECTVEGTSNPNLYWYRQAAGRGLQLLFYSVGIGQISSEVPQNLSASRPQDRQFILSSKKLLLSDSGFYLCAWSVGGGPSNEQFFGPGTRLTVL.